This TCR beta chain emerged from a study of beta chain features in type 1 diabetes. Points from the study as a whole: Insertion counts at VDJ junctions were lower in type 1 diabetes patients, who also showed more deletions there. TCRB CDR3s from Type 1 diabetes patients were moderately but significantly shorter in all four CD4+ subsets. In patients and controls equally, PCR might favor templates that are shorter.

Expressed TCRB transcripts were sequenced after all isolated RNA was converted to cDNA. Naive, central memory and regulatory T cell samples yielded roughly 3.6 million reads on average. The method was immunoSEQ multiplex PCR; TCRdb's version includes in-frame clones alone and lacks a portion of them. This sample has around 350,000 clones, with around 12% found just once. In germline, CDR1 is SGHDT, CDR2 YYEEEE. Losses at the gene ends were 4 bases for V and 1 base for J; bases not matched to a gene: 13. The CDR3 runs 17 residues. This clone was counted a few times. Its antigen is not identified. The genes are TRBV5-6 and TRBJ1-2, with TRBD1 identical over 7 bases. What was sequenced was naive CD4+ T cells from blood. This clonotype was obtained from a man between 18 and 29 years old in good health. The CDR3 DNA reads TGTGCCAGCAGCCGCGTACCGGGACAGCCAAGTAACTATGGCTACACCTTC. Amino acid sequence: CASSRVPGQPSNYGYTF.